The text below deals with one T cell receptor beta chain. Followed longitudinally, the Seattle patients had been enrolled during active infection. The sample is drawn from a study of blood T cell repertoires in COVID-19. Study information: Material from acute and convalescent COVID-19 was sourced from the United States, Italy and Spain. Sources were T cells, B-cell-depleted T cells, or PBMCs; the material itself was cDNA or gDNA.

TCRdb keeps only in-frame clones here, not all; method: immunoSEQ multiplex PCR. This table holds almost 350,000 clones, about nine tenths found once. The length of the CDR3 is 14 residues. The germline gives CDR1 LGHDT, CDR2 YNNKEL (reference sequence). Trimming cost V 3 bases and J 5 bases, with 13 bases left between them. The source is a woman aged 60-70 years with COVID-19, enrolled during active disease. The chain has TRBV3-1 (or the pseudogene TRBV3-2) and TRBJ1-1; D may be TRBD1 (6 bases). Sequenced sample: peripheral blood. The CDR3: CASSHGGLVTEAFF. CDR3 in DNA: TGTGCCAGCAGCCACGGGGGGCTTGTGACTGAAGCTTTCTTT.